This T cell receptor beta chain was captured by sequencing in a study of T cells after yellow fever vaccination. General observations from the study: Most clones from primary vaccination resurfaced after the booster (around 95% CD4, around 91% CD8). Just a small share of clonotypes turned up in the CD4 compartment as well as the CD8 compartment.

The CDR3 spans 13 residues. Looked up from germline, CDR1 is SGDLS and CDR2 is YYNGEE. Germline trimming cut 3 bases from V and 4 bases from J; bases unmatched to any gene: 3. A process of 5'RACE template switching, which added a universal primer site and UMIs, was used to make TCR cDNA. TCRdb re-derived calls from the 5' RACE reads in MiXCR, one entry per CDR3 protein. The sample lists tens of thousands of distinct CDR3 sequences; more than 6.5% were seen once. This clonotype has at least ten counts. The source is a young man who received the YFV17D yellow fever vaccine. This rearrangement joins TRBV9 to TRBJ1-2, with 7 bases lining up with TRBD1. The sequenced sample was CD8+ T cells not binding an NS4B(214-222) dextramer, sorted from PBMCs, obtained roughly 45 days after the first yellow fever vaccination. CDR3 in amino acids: CASSAGTVYGYTF. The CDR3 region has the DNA TGTGCCAGCAGCGCCGGGACAGTCTATGGCTACACCTTC.